This is a list of T cell receptor beta chains from one sample in a study of blood T cells in healthy people across ages. A single record per CDR3 protein comes from TCRdb applying MiXCR to the 5' RACE reads. The data hold roughly 1.6 million distinct CDR3 sequences, with almost 35% observed a single time. Sequencing input: blood. Receptor source: a woman aged 25-40 years in good health. CDR3s include the opening cysteine and the closing phenylalanine or tryptophan. Each record gives: clone size, J gene, D gene, V gene, CDR3 protein, CDR3 DNA. The D gene is left open where the match is weak. Clone sizes are given selectively: once, few, many, or a class where the clone is expanded.

clone_size: -; j_call: TRBJ1-1; d_call: TRBD1; v_call: TRBV12-5; cdr3_aa: CASGLGQGARTEAFF; cdr3_nt: TGTGCTAGTGGTTTGGGACAGGGGGCGAGGACTGAAGCTTTCTTT
clone_size: -; j_call: TRBJ2-7; d_call: -; v_call: TRBV11-2; cdr3_aa: CASSRYTYEQYF; cdr3_nt: TGTGCCAGCAGCCGCTATACCTACGAGCAGTACTTC
clone_size: -; j_call: TRBJ2-5; d_call: TRBD1; v_call: TRBV29-1; cdr3_aa: CSVEGQGYNEQYF; cdr3_nt: TGCAGCGTTGAGGGACAGGGCTACAATGAGCAGTACTTC
clone_size: -; j_call: TRBJ1-1; d_call: TRBD1; v_call: TRBV29-1; cdr3_aa: CSVGQGLEAFF; cdr3_nt: TGCAGCGTGGGACAGGGGCTTGAAGCTTTCTTT
clone_size: -; j_call: TRBJ2-5; d_call: TRBD2; v_call: TRBV27; cdr3_aa: CASRQGSGGAQETQYF; cdr3_nt: TGTGCCAGCCGTCAGGGTAGCGGGGGGGCCCAAGAGACCCAGTACTTC
clone_size: -; j_call: TRBJ2-3; d_call: -; v_call: TRBV20-1; cdr3_aa: CSARDTWAQSTDTQYF; cdr3_nt: TGCAGTGCTAGGGACACTTGGGCGCAAAGCACAGATACGCAGTATTTT
clone_size: few; j_call: TRBJ1-2; d_call: -; v_call: TRBV29-1; cdr3_aa: CSVEAGPRTGRYGYTF; cdr3_nt: TGCAGCGTTGAAGCGGGACCGCGTACGGGTCGGTATGGCTACACCTTC
clone_size: many; j_call: TRBJ2-3; d_call: TRBD2; v_call: TRBV7-2; cdr3_aa: CASSLVAGSSTDTQYF; cdr3_nt: TGTGCCAGCAGCTTAGTAGCGGGATCTAGCACAGATACGCAGTATTTT
clone_size: -; j_call: TRBJ2-3; d_call: -; v_call: TRBV20-1; cdr3_aa: CSARGTRTTDTQYF; cdr3_nt: TGCAGTGCTAGAGGCACCAGAACCACAGATACGCAGTATTTT
clone_size: many; j_call: TRBJ2-1; d_call: -; v_call: TRBV20-1; cdr3_aa: CSARAGASFYNEQFF; cdr3_nt: TGCAGTGCTAGAGCTGGGGCTAGCTTCTACAATGAGCAGTTCTTC
clone_size: -; j_call: TRBJ2-1; d_call: TRBD1; v_call: TRBV6-5; cdr3_aa: CASSLAGTGESRAYNEQFF; cdr3_nt: TGTGCCAGCAGTTTGGCCGGGACAGGGGAATCTCGGGCCTACAATGAGCAGTTCTTC
clone_size: -; j_call: TRBJ2-2; d_call: -; v_call: TRBV20-1; cdr3_aa: CSARDLAREKHSGELFF; cdr3_nt: TGCAGTGCTAGAGATCTGGCACGGGAGAAGCATAGCGGGGAGCTGTTTTTT
clone_size: few; j_call: TRBJ1-1; d_call: TRBD1; v_call: TRBV27; cdr3_aa: CASSRGPGQGPSLTEAFF; cdr3_nt: TGTGCCAGCAGCCGAGGACCGGGACAGGGTCCTTCATTGACTGAAGCTTTCTTT
clone_size: -; j_call: TRBJ2-7; d_call: TRBD1; v_call: TRBV7-2; cdr3_aa: CASSSRQGSSYEQYF; cdr3_nt: TGTGCCAGCAGCTCCCGACAGGGGAGCTCCTACGAGCAGTACTTC
clone_size: few; j_call: TRBJ1-5; d_call: -; v_call: TRBV20-1; cdr3_aa: CSASRWGEVQPQHF; cdr3_nt: TGCAGTGCTAGTAGGTGGGGCGAGGTTCAGCCCCAGCATTTT
clone_size: -; j_call: TRBJ2-3; d_call: -; v_call: TRBV9; cdr3_aa: CASTAGYSTDTQYF; cdr3_nt: TGTGCCAGCACAGCGGGCTACTCCACAGATACGCAGTATTTT
clone_size: few; j_call: TRBJ2-1; d_call: TRBD2; v_call: TRBV4-1; cdr3_aa: CASSQDSSGGNEQFF; cdr3_nt: TGCGCCAGCAGCCAAGATAGCAGCGGGGGTAATGAGCAGTTCTTC
clone_size: few; j_call: TRBJ2-1; d_call: -; v_call: TRBV9; cdr3_aa: CASSSPKRGSSYNEQFF; cdr3_nt: TGTGCCAGCAGCTCACCCAAACGGGGTAGCTCCTACAATGAGCAGTTCTTC
clone_size: -; j_call: TRBJ2-3; d_call: -; v_call: TRBV20-1; cdr3_aa: CSAPRDGGTDTQYF; cdr3_nt: TGCAGTGCGCCCCGGGACGGAGGCACAGATACGCAGTATTTT
clone_size: once; j_call: TRBJ1-4; d_call: -; v_call: TRBV10-3; cdr3_aa: CAIRDQGIGEKLFF; cdr3_nt: TGTGCCATCAGGGACCAGGGGATTGGGGAAAAACTGTTTTTT
clone_size: few; j_call: TRBJ2-7; d_call: TRBD2; v_call: TRBV11-2; cdr3_aa: CASSLQPGGNEQYF; cdr3_nt: TGTGCCAGCAGCCTTCAGCCGGGAGGGAACGAGCAGTACTTC
clone_size: -; j_call: TRBJ2-4; d_call: TRBD1; v_call: TRBV10-1; cdr3_aa: CASSETPGTGSIQYF; cdr3_nt: TGCGCCAGCAGTGAGACACCCGGGACAGGGAGCATTCAGTACTTC
clone_size: -; j_call: TRBJ1-5; d_call: TRBD1; v_call: TRBV7-9; cdr3_aa: CASSGTGVGLQPQHF; cdr3_nt: TGTGCCAGCAGTGGCACAGGGGTGGGGTTACAGCCCCAGCATTTT
clone_size: once; j_call: TRBJ2-3; d_call: -; v_call: TRBV18; cdr3_aa: CASSPYTGGTDAQYF; cdr3_nt: TGTGCCAGCTCACCATACACGGGAGGGACAGATGCGCAGTATTTT
clone_size: -; j_call: TRBJ1-6; d_call: -; v_call: TRBV20-1; cdr3_aa: CSATSGVLRGNSPLHF; cdr3_nt: TGCAGTGCTACTTCAGGGGTTTTACGTGGTAATTCACCCCTCCACTTT
clone_size: -; j_call: TRBJ1-1; d_call: -; v_call: TRBV13; cdr3_aa: CASSSGTPNTEAFF; cdr3_nt: TGTGCCAGCAGCTCCGGGACGCCGAACACTGAAGCTTTCTTT
clone_size: few; j_call: TRBJ2-7; d_call: -; v_call: TRBV28; cdr3_aa: CASSQREQYF; cdr3_nt: TGTGCCAGCAGTCAGCGCGAGCAGTACTTC
clone_size: few; j_call: TRBJ2-1; d_call: -; v_call: TRBV20-1; cdr3_aa: CSANGAPYNEQFF; cdr3_nt: TGCAGTGCAAACGGGGCGCCCTACAATGAGCAGTTCTTC
clone_size: -; j_call: TRBJ1-5; d_call: -; v_call: TRBV5-8; cdr3_aa: CASTGIGAPRNQPQHF; cdr3_nt: TGTGCCAGCACCGGGATCGGAGCCCCGAGGAATCAGCCCCAGCATTTT
clone_size: -; j_call: TRBJ2-1; d_call: -; v_call: TRBV6-5; cdr3_aa: CASSGTPYNNEQFF; cdr3_nt: TGTGCCAGCAGTGGGACACCATACAACAATGAGCAGTTCTTC
clone_size: -; j_call: TRBJ2-5; d_call: TRBD2; v_call: TRBV19; cdr3_aa: CASSQRDYLQETQYF; cdr3_nt: TGTGCCAGTAGTCAACGGGACTACCTCCAAGAGACCCAGTACTTC
clone_size: many; j_call: TRBJ2-7; d_call: TRBD1; v_call: TRBV29-1; cdr3_aa: CSVGGTGSDSTSEQYF; cdr3_nt: TGCAGCGTTGGCGGGACAGGGAGCGATAGTACGTCCGAGCAGTACTTC